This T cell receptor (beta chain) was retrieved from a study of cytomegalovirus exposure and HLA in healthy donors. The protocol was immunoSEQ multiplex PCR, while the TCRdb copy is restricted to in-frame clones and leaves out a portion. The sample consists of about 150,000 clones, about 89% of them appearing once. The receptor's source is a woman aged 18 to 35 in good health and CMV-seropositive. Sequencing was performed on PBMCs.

CDR3 sequence (DNA): TGTGCCAGCAGCTTATCGAAACAGGGTTTGTCTAATGAAAAACTGTTTTTT. Its translation is CASSLSKQGLSNEKLFF. V is TRBV11-3 and J is TRBJ1-4; a possible D gene is TRBD1 (6 bases). CDR3 size: 17 residues. Germline V gene sequence: CDR1 SGHNT, CDR2 YENEEA. Trimming took 2 bases from V and 3 from J, leaving 16 bases between them.